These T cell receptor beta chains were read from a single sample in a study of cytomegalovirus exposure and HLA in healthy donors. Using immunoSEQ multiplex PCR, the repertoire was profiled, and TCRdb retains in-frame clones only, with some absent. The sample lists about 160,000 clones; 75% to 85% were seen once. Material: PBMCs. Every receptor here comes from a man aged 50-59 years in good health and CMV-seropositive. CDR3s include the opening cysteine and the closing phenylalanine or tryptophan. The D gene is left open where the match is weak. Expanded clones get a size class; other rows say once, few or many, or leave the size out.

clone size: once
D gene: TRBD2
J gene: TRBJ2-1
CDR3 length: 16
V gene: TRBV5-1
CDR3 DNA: TGCGCCAGCAGCTCCCTCGATAGCGGGAGGTACAATGAGCAGTTCTTC
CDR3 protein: CASSSLDSGRYNEQFF

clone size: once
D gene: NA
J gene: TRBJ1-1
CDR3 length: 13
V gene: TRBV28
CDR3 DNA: TGTGCCAGCTTCCAGGGGCGGAACACTGAAGCTTTCTTT
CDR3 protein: CASFQGRNTEAFF

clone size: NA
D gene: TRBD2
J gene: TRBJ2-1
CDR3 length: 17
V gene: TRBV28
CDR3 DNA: TGTGCCAGCAGTTTATTGGGACTAGCGGGAAACTACAATGAGCAGTTCTTC
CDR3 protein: CASSLLGLAGNYNEQFF

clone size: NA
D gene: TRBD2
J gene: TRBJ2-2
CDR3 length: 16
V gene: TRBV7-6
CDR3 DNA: TGTGCCAGCAGCAACCCCGGGACTAGCGTTAGCGGGGAGCTGTTTTTT
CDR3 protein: CASSNPGTSVSGELFF

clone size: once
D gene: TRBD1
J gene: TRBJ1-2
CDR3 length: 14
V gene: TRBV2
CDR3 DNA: TGTGCCAGCAGGAGGGGACAGACGGACTATGGCTACACCTTC
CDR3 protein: CASRRGQTDYGYTF

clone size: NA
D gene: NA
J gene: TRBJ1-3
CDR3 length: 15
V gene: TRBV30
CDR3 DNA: TGTGCCTGGAGTGTAATATCAGGGCCGGGAAACACCATATATTTT
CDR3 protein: CAWSVISGPGNTIYF

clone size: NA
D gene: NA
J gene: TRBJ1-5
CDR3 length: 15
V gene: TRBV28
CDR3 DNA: TGTGCCAGCAGTTTAGGGGGGGCCGACAATCAGCCCCAGCATTTT
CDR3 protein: CASSLGGADNQPQHF

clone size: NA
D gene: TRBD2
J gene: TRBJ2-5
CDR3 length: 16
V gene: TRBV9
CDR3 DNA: TGTGCCAGCAGCGTTGCTAGCGGGGGTTTCCAAGAGACCCAGTACTTC
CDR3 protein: CASSVASGGFQETQYF

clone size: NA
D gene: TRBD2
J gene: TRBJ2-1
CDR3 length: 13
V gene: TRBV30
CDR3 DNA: TGTGCCTGGAGTGCAACTAGCGGCGGTGAGCAGTTCTTC
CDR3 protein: CAWSATSGGEQFF

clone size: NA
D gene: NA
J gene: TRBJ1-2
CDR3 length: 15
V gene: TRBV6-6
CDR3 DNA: TGTGCCAGCAGTTACTCGGAGGGAGATAGCTATGGCTACACCTTC
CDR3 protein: CASSYSEGDSYGYTF

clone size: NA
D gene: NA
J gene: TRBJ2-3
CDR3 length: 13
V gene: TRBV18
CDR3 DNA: TGTGCCAGCTCACCACCGCGAATAGATACGCAGTATTTT
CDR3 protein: CASSPPRIDTQYF

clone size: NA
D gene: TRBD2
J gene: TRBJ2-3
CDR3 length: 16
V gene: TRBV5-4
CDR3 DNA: TGTGCCAGCAGCTCGGGACTAGCGGGAAACACAGATACGCAGTATTTT
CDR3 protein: CASSSGLAGNTDTQYF

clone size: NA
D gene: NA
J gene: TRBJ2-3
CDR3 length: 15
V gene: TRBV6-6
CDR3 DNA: TGTGCCAGCACCCAAGGAGGGGCCGGCTCAGATACGCAGTATTTT
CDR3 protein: CASTQGGAGSDTQYF

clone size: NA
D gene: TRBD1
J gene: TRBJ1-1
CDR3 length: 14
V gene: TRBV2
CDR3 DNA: TGTGCCAGCAGCCCACAGGGGGGGGTCACTGAAGCTTTCTTT
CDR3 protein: CASSPQGGVTEAFF

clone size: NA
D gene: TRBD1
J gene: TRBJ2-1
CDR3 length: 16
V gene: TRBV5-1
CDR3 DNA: TGCGCCAGCAGCTTGGCCGCTGACAGGGTGGGCGATGAGCAGTTCTTC
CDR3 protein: CASSLAADRVGDEQFF

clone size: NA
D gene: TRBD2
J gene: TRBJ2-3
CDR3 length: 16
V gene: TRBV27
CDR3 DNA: TGTGCCAGCAGTTTATCCCAGACTAGCGTAACAGATACGCAGTATTTT
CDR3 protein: CASSLSQTSVTDTQYF

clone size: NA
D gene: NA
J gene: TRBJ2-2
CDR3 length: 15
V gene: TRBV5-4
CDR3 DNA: TGTGCCAGCAGGTCCGGAGGGGGGGCTACCGGGGAGCTGTTTTTT
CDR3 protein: CASRSGGGATGELFF

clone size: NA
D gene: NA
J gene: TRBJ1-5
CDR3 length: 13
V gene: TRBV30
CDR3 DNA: TGTGCCTGCGGAATGGGGCCCGATCAGCCCCAGCATTTT
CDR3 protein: CACGMGPDQPQHF

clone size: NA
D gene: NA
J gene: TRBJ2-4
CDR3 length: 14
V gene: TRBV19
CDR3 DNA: TGTGCCAGTAGGGACAGCCTAGCCAAAAACATTCAGTACTTC
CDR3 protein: CASRDSLAKNIQYF

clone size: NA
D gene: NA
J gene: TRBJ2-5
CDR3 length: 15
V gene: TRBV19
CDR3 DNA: TGTGCCAGTAGCCTCACGACAGGACCCCAAGAGACCCAGTACTTC
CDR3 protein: CASSLTTGPQETQYF

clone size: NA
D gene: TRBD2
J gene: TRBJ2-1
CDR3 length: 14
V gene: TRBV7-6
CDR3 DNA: TGTGCCAGCAGCTTCTCGACTAGCGTTAATGAGCAGTTCTTC
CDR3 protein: CASSFSTSVNEQFF

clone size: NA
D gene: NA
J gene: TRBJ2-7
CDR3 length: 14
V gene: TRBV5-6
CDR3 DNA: TGTGCCAGCAACCCTCAGGGAGGCCCCTACGAGCAGTACTTC
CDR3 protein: CASNPQGGPYEQYF

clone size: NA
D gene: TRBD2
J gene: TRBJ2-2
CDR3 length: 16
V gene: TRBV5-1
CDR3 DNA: TGCGCCAGCAGCCCCCGGGGACTAGCTAACACCGGGGAGCTGTTTTTT
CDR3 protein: CASSPRGLANTGELFF

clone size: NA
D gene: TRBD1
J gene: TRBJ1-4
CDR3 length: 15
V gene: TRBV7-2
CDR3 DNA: TGTGCCAGCAGCCCTAGGACAGGGGATAATGAAAAACTGTTTTTT
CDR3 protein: CASSPRTGDNEKLFF

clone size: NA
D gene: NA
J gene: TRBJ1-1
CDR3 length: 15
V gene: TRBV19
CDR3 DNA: TGTGCCAGTAGTGTCACCGGGGGGGGTGACACTGAAGCTTTCTTT
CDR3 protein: CASSVTGGGDTEAFF

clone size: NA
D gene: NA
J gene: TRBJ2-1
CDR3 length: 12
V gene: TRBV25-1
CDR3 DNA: TGTGCCAGCAGCCCATCGGTTAATGAGCAGTTCTTC
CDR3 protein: CASSPSVNEQFF

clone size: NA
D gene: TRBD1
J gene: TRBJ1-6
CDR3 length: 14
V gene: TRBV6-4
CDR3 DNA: TGTGCCAGCAGGAATACAGGGGTGAATTCACCCCTCCACTTT
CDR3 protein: CASRNTGVNSPLHF

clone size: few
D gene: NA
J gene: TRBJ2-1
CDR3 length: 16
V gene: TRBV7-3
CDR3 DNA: TGTGCCAGCAGCTCCGGCGGGGCAGGGATATACAATGAGCAGTTCTTC
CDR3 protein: CASSSGGAGIYNEQFF

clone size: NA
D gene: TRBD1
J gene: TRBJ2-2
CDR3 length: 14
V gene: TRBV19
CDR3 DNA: TGTGCCAGTAGCCCACAGGGGAAAACCGGGGAGCTGTTTTTT
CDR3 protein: CASSPQGKTGELFF

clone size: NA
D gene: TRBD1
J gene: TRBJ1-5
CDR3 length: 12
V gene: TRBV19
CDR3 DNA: TGTGCCAGTAGTCGACAGGGACAGCCCCAGCATTTT
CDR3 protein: CASSRQGQPQHF

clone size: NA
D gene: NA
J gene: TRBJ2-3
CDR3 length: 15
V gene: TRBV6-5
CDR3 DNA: TGTGCCAGCAGTTTGGCAGGGGGACTGGTAGATACGCAGTATTTT
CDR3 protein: CASSLAGGLVDTQYF

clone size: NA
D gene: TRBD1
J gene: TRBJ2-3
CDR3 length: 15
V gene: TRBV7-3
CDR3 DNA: TGTGCCAGCAGCGACCGACAGGGAGATCAGGGTACGCAGTATTTT
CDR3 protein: CASSDRQGDQGTQYF

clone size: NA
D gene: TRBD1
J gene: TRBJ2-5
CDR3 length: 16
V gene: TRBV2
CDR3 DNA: TGTGCCAGCAGTCCCTCCGGGACAGGGGGGCAAGAGACCCAGTACTTC
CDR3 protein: CASSPSGTGGQETQYF